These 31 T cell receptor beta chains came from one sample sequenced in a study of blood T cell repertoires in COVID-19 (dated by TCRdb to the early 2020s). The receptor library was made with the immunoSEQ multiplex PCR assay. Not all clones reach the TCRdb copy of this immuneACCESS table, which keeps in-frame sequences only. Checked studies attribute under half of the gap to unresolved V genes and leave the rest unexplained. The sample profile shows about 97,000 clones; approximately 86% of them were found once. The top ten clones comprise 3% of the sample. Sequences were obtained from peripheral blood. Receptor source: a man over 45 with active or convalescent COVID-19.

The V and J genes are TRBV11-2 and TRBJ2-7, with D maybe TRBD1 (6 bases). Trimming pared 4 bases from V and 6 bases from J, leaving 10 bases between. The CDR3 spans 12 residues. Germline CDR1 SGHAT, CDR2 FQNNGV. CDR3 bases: TGTGCCAGCAGCTCCACAGGGATCGAGCAGTACTTC. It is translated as CASSSTGIEQYF.

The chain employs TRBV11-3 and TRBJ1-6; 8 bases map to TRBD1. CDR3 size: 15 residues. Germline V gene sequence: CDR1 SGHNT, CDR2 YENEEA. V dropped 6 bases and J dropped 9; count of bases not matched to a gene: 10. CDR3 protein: CASSLRQGYGSPLHF. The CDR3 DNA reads TGTGCCAGCAGTCTACGACAGGGGTACGGTTCACCCCTCCACTTT.

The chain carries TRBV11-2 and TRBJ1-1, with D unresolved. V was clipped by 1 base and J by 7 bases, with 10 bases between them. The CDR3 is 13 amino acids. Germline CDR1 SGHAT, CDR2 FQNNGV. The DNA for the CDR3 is TGTGCCAGCAGCTTAGGAGTCGGAGATGAAGCTTTCTTT. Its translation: CASSLGVGDEAFF.

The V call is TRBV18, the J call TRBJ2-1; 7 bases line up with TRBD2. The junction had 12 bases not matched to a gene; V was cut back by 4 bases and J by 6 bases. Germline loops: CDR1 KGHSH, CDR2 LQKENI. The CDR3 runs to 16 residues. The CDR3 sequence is CASSRVTSWSSNEQFF. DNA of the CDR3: TGTGCCAGCTCACGGGTGACTAGCTGGAGTAGCAATGAGCAGTTCTTC. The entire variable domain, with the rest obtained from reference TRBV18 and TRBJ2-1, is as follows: NAGVMQNPRHLVRRRGQEARLRCSPMKGHSHVYWYRQLPEEGLKFMVYLQKENIIDESGMPKERFSAEFPKEGPSILRIQQVVRGDSAAYFCASSRVTSWSSNEQFFGPGTRLTVL.

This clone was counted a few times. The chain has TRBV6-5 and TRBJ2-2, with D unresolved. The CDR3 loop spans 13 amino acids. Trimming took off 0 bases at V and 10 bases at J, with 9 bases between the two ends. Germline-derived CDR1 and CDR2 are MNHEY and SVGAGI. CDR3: CASSYSIHTELFF. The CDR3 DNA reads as TGTGCCAGCAGTTACTCGATACACACGGAGCTGTTTTTT.

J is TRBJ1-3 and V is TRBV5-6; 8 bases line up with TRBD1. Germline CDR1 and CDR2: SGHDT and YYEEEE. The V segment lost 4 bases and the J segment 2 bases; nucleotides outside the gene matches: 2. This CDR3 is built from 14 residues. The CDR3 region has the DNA TGTGCCAGCAGCCCGACAGGGGCTGGAAACACCATATATTTT. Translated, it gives CASSPTGAGNTIYF.

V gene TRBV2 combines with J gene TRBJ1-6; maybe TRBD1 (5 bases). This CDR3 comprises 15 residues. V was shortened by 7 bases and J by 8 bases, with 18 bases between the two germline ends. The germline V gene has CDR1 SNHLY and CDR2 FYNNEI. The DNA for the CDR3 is TGTGCCAGCATTCCAGACAGAGCCACGGATTCACCCCTCCACTTT. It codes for CASIPDRATDSPLHF.

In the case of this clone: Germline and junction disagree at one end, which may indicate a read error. CDR3 nucleotide sequence: TGTGCCAGCAGCCCCAATCTGGACAATTCCCAAAAGACCCAGTACTTC. It yields the protein CASSPNLDNSQKTQYF. This chain joins TRBV7-2 and TRBJ2-5, with D maybe TRBD1 (5 bases). Germline V gene data show CDR1 as SGHTA and CDR2 as FQGNSA. The CDR3 runs 16 residues.

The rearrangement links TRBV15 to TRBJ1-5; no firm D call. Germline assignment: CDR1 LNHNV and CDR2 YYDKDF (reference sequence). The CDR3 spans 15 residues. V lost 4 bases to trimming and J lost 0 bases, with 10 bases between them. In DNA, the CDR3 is TGTGCCACCAGCAAGGAGGTGGGTAGCAATCAGCCCCAGCATTTT. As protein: CATSKEVGSNQPQHF.

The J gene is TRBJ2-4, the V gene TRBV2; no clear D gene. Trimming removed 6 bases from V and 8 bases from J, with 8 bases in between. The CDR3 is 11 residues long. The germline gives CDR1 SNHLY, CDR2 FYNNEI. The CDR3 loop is CASRGYDIQYF. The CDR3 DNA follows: TGTGCCAGCAGGGGCTATGACATTCAGTACTTC. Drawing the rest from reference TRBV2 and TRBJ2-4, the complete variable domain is EPEVTQTPSHQVTQMGQEVILRCVPISNHLYFYWYRQILGQKVEFLVSFYNNEISEKSEIFDDQFSVERPDGSNFTLKIRSTKLEDSAMYFCASRGYDIQYFGAGTRLSVL.

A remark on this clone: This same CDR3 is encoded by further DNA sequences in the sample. Written as DNA, the CDR3 is TGTGCCAGCAGCCAGGGCAGAGGGGAGCAGTACGTC. This codes for CASSQGRGEQYV. This chain uses TRBV3-1 (or the pseudogene TRBV3-2) with TRBJ2-7; possibly TRBD2 for D (5 bases). The CDR3 loop spans 12 amino acids. Between the trimmed V and J ends, which lost 3 bases and 7 bases, there was a span of 10 bases. In germline, CDR1 is LGHDT, CDR2 YNNKEL (reference sequence).

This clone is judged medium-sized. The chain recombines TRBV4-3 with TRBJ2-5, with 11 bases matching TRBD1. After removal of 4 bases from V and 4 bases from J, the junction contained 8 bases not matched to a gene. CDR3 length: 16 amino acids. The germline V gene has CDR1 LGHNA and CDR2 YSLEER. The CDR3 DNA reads TGCGCCAGCAGCCGCTCACCGGGACAGGGGGGAGAGACCCAGTACTTC. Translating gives CASSRSPGQGGETQYF.

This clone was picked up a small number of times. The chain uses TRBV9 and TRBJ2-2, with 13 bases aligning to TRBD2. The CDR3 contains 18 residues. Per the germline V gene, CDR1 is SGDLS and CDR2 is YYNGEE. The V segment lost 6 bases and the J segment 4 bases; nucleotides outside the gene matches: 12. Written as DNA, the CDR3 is TGTGCCAGCAAGATGACTAGCGGGGGGCACCTTGGCACCGGGGAGCTGTTTTTT. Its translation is CASKMTSGGHLGTGELFF.

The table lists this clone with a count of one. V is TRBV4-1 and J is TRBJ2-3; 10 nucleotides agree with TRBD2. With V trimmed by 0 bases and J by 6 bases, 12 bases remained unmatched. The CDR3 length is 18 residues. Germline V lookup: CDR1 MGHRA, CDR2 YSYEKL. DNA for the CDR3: TGCGCCAGCAGCCAAGATCGGGGCAGCGGGGGGGCCGCGGATACGCAGTATTTT. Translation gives CASSQDRGSGGAADTQYF.

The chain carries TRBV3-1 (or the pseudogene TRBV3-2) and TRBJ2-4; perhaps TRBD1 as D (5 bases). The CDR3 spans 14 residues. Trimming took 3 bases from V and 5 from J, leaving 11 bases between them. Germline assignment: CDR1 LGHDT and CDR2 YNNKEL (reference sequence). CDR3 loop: CASSQAAGQNIQYF. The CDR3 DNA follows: TGTGCCAGCAGCCAGGCGGCAGGGCAAAACATTCAGTACTTC.

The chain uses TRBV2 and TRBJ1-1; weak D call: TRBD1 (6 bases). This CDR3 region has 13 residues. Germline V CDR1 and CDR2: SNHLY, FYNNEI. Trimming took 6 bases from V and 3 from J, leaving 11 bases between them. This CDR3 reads CASRDREDTEAFF. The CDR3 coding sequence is TGTGCCAGCAGGGACAGAGAGGACACTGAAGCTTTCTTT. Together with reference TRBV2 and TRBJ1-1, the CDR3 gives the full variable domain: EPEVTQTPSHQVTQMGQEVILRCVPISNHLYFYWYRQILGQKVEFLVSFYNNEISEKSEIFDDQFSVERPDGSNFTLKIRSTKLEDSAMYFCASRDREDTEAFFGQGTRLTVV.

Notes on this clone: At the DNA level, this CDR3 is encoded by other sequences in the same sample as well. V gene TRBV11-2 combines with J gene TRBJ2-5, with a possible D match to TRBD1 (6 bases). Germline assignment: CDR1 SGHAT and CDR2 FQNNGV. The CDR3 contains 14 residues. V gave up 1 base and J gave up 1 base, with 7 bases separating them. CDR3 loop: CASSLGTVQETQYF. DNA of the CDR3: TGTGCCAGCAGCTTAGGGACAGTCCAAGAGACCCAGTACTTC.

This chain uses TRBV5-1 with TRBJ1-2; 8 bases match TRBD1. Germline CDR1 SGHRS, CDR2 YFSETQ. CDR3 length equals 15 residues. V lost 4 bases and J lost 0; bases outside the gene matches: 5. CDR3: CASSIRDRTNYGYTF. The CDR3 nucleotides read TGCGCCAGCAGCATCCGGGACAGGACTAACTATGGCTACACCTTC.

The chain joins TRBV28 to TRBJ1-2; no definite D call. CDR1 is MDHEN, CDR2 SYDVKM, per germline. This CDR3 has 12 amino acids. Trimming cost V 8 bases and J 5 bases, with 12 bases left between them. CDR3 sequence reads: CASRDGLYGYTF. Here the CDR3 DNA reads TGTGCCAGCCGTGACGGACTGTATGGCTACACCTTC.

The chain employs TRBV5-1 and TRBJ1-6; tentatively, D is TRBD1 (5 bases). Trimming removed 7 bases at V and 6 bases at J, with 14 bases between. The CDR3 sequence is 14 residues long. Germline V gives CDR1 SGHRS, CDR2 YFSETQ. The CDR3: CASSGGDGNSPLHF. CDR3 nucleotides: TGCGCCAGCTCTGGCGGGGACGGTAATTCACCCCTCCACTTT.

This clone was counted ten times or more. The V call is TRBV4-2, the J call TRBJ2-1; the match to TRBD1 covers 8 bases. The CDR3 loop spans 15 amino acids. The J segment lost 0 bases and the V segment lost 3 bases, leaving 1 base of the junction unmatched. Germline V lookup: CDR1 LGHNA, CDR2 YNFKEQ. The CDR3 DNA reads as TGTGCCAGCAGCCAGGGACAGGACTCCTACAATGAGCAGTTCTTC. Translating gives CASSQGQDSYNEQFF.

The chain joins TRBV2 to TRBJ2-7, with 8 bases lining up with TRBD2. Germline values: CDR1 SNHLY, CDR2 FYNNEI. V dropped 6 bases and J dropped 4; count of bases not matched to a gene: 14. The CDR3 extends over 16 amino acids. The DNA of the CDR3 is TGTGCCAGCAGCGCGCTCCCTGGCGGGGGGTTATACGAGCAGTACGTC. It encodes CASSALPGGGLYEQYV.

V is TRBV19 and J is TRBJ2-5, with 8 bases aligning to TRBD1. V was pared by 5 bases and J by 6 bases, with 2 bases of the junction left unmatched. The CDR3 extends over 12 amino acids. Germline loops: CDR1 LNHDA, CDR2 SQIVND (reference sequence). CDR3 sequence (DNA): TGTGCCAGTAGTGACAGGGGAAAGACCCAGTACTTC. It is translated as CASSDRGKTQYF.

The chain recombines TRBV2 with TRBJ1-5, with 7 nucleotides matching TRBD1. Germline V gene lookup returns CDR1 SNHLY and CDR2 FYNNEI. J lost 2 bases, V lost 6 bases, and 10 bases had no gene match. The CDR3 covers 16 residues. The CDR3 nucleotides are TGTGCCAGCAGCGGCCTATTAGACAGGGGCAATCAGCCCCAGCATTTT. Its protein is CASSGLLDRGNQPQHF.

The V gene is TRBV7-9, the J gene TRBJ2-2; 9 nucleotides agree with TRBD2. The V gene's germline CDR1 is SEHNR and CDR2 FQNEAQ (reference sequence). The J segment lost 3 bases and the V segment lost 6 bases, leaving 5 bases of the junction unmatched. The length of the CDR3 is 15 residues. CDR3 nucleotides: TGTGCCAGCAGGGGGCTAGCGGGGTACACCGGGGAGCTGTTTTTT. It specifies CASRGLAGYTGELFF.

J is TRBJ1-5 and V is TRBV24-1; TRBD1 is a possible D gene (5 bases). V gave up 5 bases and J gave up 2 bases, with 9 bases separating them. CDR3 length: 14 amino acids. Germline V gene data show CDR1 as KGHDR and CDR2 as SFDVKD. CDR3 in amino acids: CATSAGGGNQPQHF. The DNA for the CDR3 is TGTGCCACCAGTGCCGGGGGAGGCAATCAGCCCCAGCATTTT.

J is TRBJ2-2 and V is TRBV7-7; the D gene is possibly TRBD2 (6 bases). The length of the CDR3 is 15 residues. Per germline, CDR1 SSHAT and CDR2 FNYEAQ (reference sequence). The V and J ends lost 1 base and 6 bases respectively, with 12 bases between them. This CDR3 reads CASSLGGGEAGELFF. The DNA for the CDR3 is TGTGCCAGCAGCTTAGGTGGAGGGGAGGCCGGGGAGCTGTTTTTT.

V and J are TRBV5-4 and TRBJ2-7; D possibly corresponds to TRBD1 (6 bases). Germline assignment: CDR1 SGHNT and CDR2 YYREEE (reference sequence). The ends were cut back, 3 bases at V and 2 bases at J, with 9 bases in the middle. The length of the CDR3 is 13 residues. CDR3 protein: CASSYGTPYEQYF. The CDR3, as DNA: TGTGCCAGCAGCTACGGGACACCCTACGAGCAGTACTTC.

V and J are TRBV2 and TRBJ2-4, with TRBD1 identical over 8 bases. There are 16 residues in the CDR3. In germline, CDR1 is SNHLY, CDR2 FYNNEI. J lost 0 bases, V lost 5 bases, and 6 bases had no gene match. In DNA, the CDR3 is TGTGCCAGCAGTCTGACAGGGGCCCTAGCCAAAAACATTCAGTACTTC. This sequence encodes CASSLTGALAKNIQYF.

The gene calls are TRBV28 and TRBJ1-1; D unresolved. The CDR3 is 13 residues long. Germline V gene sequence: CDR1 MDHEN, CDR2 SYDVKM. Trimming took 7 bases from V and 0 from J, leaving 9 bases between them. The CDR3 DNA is TGTGCCAGCACCGTCGACATGAACACTGAAGCTTTCTTT. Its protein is CASTVDMNTEAFF. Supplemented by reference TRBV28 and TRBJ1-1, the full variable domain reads DVKVTQSSRYLVKRTGEKVFLECVQDMDHENMFWYRQDPGLGLRLIYFSYDVKMKEKGDIPEGYSVSREKKERFSLILESASTNQTSMYLCASTVDMNTEAFFGQGTRLTVV.

The CDR3 DNA is TGTGCCAGCAGCACGAGGAATGAGCAGTTCTTC. Translation: CASSTRNEQFF. The chain employs TRBV12-3 or TRBV12-4 and TRBJ2-1; D unresolved. The V and J ends lost 6 bases and 7 bases respectively, with 7 bases between them. CDR3 length: 11 residues.